These T cell receptor beta chains were read from a single sample in a study of blood T cell repertoires in COVID-19. The data were produced by immunoSEQ multiplex PCR, yet TCRdb's version contains in-frame clones alone and is incomplete. The sample yields some 310,000 clones, roughly 90% seen once. Sequenced input: peripheral blood. The receptors were gathered from a woman between 25 and 40 years old with COVID-19, enrolled during active disease. The CDR3 runs from the conserved cysteine through the conserved F or W. The D gene is left open where the match is weak. Clone size, where shown, is once, few, many, or a class for clones that have expanded.

.,TRBJ2-7,.,TRBV23-1,TGCGCCAGCAGTCAATCAGAGGGCTCCTACGAGCAGTACTTC,CASSQSEGSYEQYF
TRBD1,TRBJ2-6,.,TRBV28,TGTGCCAGCAGTCCCCCGACAGGGGGTCTGGCTGGGGCCAACGTCCTGACTTTC,CASSPPTGGLAGANVLTF
TRBD2,TRBJ2-7,.,TRBV27,TGTGCCAGCAGTTTAGAGGGGACTAGCGGGTCCTACGAGCAGTACTTC,CASSLEGTSGSYEQYF
.,TRBJ2-7,.,TRBV7-3,TGTGCCAGCAGCTTATCGTCAGGCCCCTACGAGCAGTACTTC,CASSLSSGPYEQYF
TRBD2,TRBJ2-7,.,TRBV28,TGTGCCAGCAGTGCTCCGGGACTAGCGGGCGTTCAGTACTTC,CASSAPGLAGVQYF
.,TRBJ1-3,.,TRBV2,TGTGCCAGCAGTCCCCAGGGGCAGGCCTCTGGAAACACCATATATTTT,CASSPQGQASGNTIYF
TRBD2,TRBJ2-3,.,TRBV7-2,TGTGCCAGCAGCTTCCTAGCGGACCCTAGCACAGATACGCAGTATTTT,CASSFLADPSTDTQYF
.,TRBJ2-7,.,TRBV7-9,TGTGCCAGCAGCTTAAACCGGAGCCCCTACGAGCAGTACTTC,CASSLNRSPYEQYF
.,TRBJ2-7,.,TRBV2,TGTGCCAGCAGTGAACGGAGGGGTACCTACGAGCAGTACTTC,CASSERRGTYEQYF
TRBD2,TRBJ2-1,.,TRBV19,TGTGCCAGTAGCAAATCTCCGGGACTAGCGGGAGGGCCTTTAGTGGACTATGAGCAGTTCTTC,CASSKSPGLAGGPLVDYEQFF
TRBD1,TRBJ2-5,.,TRBV10-1,TGCGCCAGCAGCCGGGACAGCCAAGAGACCCAGTACTTC,CASSRDSQETQYF
TRBD1,TRBJ1-3,.,TRBV6-6,TGTGCCAGCAGTTACGGTCAGGGGGCTGGAAACACCATATATTTT,CASSYGQGAGNTIYF
TRBD1,TRBJ1-2,.,TRBV6-1,TGTGCCAGCAGTGAAGGGACAGGATATGGCTACACCTTC,CASSEGTGYGYTF
TRBD2,TRBJ2-1,.,TRBV4-1,TGCGCCAGCAGCCAAGATGCGGCGGGAGGGCCTCTCAATGAGCAGTTCTTC,CASSQDAAGGPLNEQFF
TRBD1,TRBJ1-3,.,TRBV30,TGTGCCTGGAGTGTAGCCCGGACAGGGTCTGGAAACACCATATATTTT,CAWSVARTGSGNTIYF
TRBD1,TRBJ2-7,once,TRBV6-5,TGTGCCAGCAGTACAGGGGGCGAGCAGTACTTC,CASSTGGEQYF
TRBD1,TRBJ1-2,.,TRBV2,TGTGCCACCCACTTCGAGCAGGGGGATGGCTACACCTTC,CATHFEQGDGYTF
TRBD1,TRBJ1-2,.,TRBV7-2,TGTGCCAGCAGCACAAGGACAGGAGAAAACTATGGCTACACCTTC,CASSTRTGENYGYTF
TRBD1,TRBJ1-2,.,TRBV5-5,TGTGCCAGCAGCTTCTGGACAGGGCTTAACTATGGCTACACCTTC,CASSFWTGLNYGYTF
TRBD1,TRBJ1-1,.,TRBV5-1,TGCGCCAGCAGCTTGGAGGGGGCAGATGGAACTGAAGCTTTCTTT,CASSLEGADGTEAFF
.,TRBJ1-2,.,TRBV16,TGTGCCAGCAGCCAAAGCCCCCCTGACGGGGGCTATGGCTACACCTTC,CASSQSPPDGGYGYTF
.,TRBJ1-2,.,TRBV27,TGTGCCAGCAGCGAAGCGACAGGCCCCTATGCGGGCTACACCTTC,CASSEATGPYAGYTF
.,TRBJ2-7,.,TRBV10-1,TGCGCCAGCAGTGAGTATGGAACAGGGTTCGGCGAGCAGTACTTC,CASSEYGTGFGEQYF
.,TRBJ2-1,.,TRBV13,TGTGCCAGCAGCTTAGGAAGGAGCTTAGGTTACAATGAGCAGTTCTTC,CASSLGRSLGYNEQFF
.,TRBJ2-7,.,TRBV5-4,TGTGCCAGCAGCTTGGGTTCTATGCAGGTCTACGAGCAGTACTTC,CASSLGSMQVYEQYF
.,TRBJ1-2,.,TRBV20-1,TGCAGTGCTAGCCAGGGAGGGGGCTACACCTTC,CSASQGGGYTF
.,TRBJ2-2,few,TRBV7-3,TGTGCCAGCAGCTTGACGCAGGGAAACGTCGGGGAGCTGTTTTTT,CASSLTQGNVGELFF
TRBD2,TRBJ2-7,.,TRBV5-6,TGTGCCAGCAGCTTGGCTGCGGGAGGGGTCTACGAGCAGTACTTC,CASSLAAGGVYEQYF
.,TRBJ1-2,.,TRBV6-1,TGTGCCAGCAGTGAGGGGCAGGGCTATGGCTACACCTTC,CASSEGQGYGYTF
.,TRBJ2-2,.,TRBV10-1,TGCGCCAGCAGTGATGAGCTACCCGGGGAGCTGTTTTTT,CASSDELPGELFF
.,TRBJ1-2,.,TRBV28,TGTGCCAGCAGAACAGCTCCACCACACTATGGCTACACCTTC,CASRTAPPHYGYTF
.,TRBJ1-6,.,TRBV19,TGTGCCAGTAGTATCGTCGGACCCCGGGGGGCTGGATCACCCCTCCACTTT,CASSIVGPRGAGSPLHF
.,TRBJ2-1,.,TRBV11-2,TGTGCCAGCAGCTTAGAAGGGGGACGGCACAATGAGCAGTTCTTC,CASSLEGGRHNEQFF
TRBD1,TRBJ2-3,.,TRBV24-1,TGTGCCACCAGTGGAGACAGGGGATTAGATACGCAGTATTTT,CATSGDRGLDTQYF
TRBD1,TRBJ1-5,once,TRBV5-1,TGCGCCAGCAGCTTGGGGGGACAGACAAATCAGCCCCAGCATTTT,CASSLGGQTNQPQHF
.,TRBJ1-1,once,TRBV6-5,TGTGCCAGCAGTGACTCCTCCAGGATCGTCACTGAAGCTTTCTTT,CASSDSSRIVTEAFF
.,TRBJ2-5,once,TRBV3-1/TRBV3-2,TGTGCCAGCAGCCAGAGTATCCCGTCAGGGGAGGGAGAGACCCAGTACTTC,CASSQSIPSGEGETQYF
TRBD2,TRBJ2-7,.,TRBV5-4,TGTGCCAGCAGCGTACCGGGACTAGCGGGAGACGAGCAGTACTTC,CASSVPGLAGDEQYF
TRBD1,TRBJ1-1,.,TRBV12-5,TGTGCTAGTGGCTCCCCAGGCAGGGGGCACACTGAAGCTTTCTTT,CASGSPGRGHTEAFF
TRBD2,TRBJ2-1,.,TRBV24-1,TGTGCCACCAGTGATTTCACAGTAGCGGGGGGTTCTGTGGAGCAGTTCTTC,CATSDFTVAGGSVEQFF
.,TRBJ2-3,.,TRBV4-1,TGCGCCAGCAGCCAAGATCCTAGCCGGGAGAACGCAGATACGCAGTATTTT,CASSQDPSRENADTQYF
.,TRBJ2-3,.,TRBV3-1/TRBV3-2,TGTGCCAGCAGCCAAGGGAGGGGTAGCGATGTCTGGGCAGATACGCAGTATTTT,CASSQGRGSDVWADTQYF
TRBD1,TRBJ1-4,.,TRBV25-1,TGTGCCAGCAGTGCATACACAGGGGGCAATGAAAAACTGTTTTTT,CASSAYTGGNEKLFF
.,TRBJ2-5,once,TRBV5-1,TGCGCCAGCAGCTTGGGGATTAGGGGGGAGACCCAGTACTTC,CASSLGIRGETQYF
TRBD2,TRBJ2-1,.,TRBV4-1,TGCGCCAGCAGCCAACCGACTAGCGGGAGGGGCAATGAGCAGTTCTTC,CASSQPTSGRGNEQFF
.,TRBJ2-1,.,TRBV5-5,TGTGCCAGCAGCTTGGAGGGGGGGCTGGTCAGTGAGCAGTTCTTC,CASSLEGGLVSEQFF
.,TRBJ1-2,once,TRBV11-2,TGTGCCAGCAGCCGGGACATGTCCTATGGCTACACCTTC,CASSRDMSYGYTF
.,TRBJ2-3,.,TRBV13,TGTGCCAGCAGCTTAGGGGGTCTAGCCAGCACAGATACGCAGTATTTT,CASSLGGLASTDTQYF
TRBD2,TRBJ2-7,.,TRBV13,TGTGCCAGCAGCCAAAGCAGCGGGATGGCGGTCTACGAGCAGTACTTC,CASSQSSGMAVYEQYF
.,TRBJ2-5,.,TRBV28,TGTGCCAGCAGCCCCAGGGGAGGGGCGAAAAAGACCCAGTACTTC,CASSPRGGAKKTQYF
.,TRBJ2-7,.,TRBV19,TGTGCCAGTAGTATACAGGTTTCCTACGAGCAGTACTTC,CASSIQVSYEQYF